This T cell receptor beta chain emerged from a study of T cell changes during pregnancy in multiple sclerosis. Trimming at V came to 6 bases and at J to 2 bases, leaving 10 bases not matched to a gene. CDR1 and CDR2 from the germline V gene are MNHEY and SMNVEV (reference sequence). CDR3 length: 15 amino acids. Libraries were prepared by immunoSEQ multiplex PCR; TCRdb keeps only in-frame clonotypes and omits some of them. The table shows roughly 30,000 clones, with around 91% occurring only once. The material was CD8+ T cells from peripheral blood mononuclear cells, obtained after pregnancy. This TCR was recovered from a female donor with multiple sclerosis, enrolled in a pregnancy study. The V and J genes are TRBV27 and TRBJ2-7; 7 bases fit TRBD1. The DNA for the CDR3 is TGTGCCAGCAGACGTGAGACAGGGACGGCCTACGAGCAGTACTTC. Translated, it gives CASRRETGTAYEQYF.